These 7 T cell receptor beta chains share one sample of origin, sequenced in a study of blood T cell repertoires in COVID-19. Sequenced by immunoSEQ multiplex PCR; TCRdb stores in-frame clones only, minus some. The sample carries 250,000 to 350,000 clones, about nine tenths recorded once. The sample comprised peripheral blood. These receptors all come from a woman between 45 and 60 years old who had recovered from COVID-19.

This sequence joins TRBV7-3 and TRBJ2-1, with 8 bases lining up with TRBD2. J gave up 10 bases and V 3 bases, and 5 bases lay outside the gene matches. Looked up from germline, CDR1 is SGHTA and CDR2 is FQGTGA. The CDR3 consists of 13 residues. In nucleotides, the CDR3 is TGTGCCAGCAGCTTTGCGACTAGCGACGAGCAGTTCTTC. Its protein is CASSFATSDEQFF.

The chain carries TRBV27 and TRBJ2-5, with D possibly being TRBD1 (6 bases). Trimming pared 3 bases from V and 4 bases from J, leaving 9 bases between. The germline V gene has CDR1 MNHEY and CDR2 SMNVEV (reference sequence). This CDR3 spans 13 amino acids. The chain's CDR3 is CASSFVGAETQYF. The CDR3 region has the DNA TGTGCCAGCAGTTTCGTGGGGGCAGAGACCCAGTACTTC.

V and J are TRBV7-3 and TRBJ2-2; 8 positions match TRBD2. In germline, CDR1 is SGHTA, CDR2 FQGTGA. The CDR3 length is 14 residues. The J segment lost 9 bases and the V segment lost 5 bases, leaving 8 bases of the junction unmatched. The CDR3 loop reads CASSPQRERRELFF. CDR3 in DNA: TGTGCCAGCAGCCCCCAGCGGGAGAGGAGGGAGCTGTTTTTT.

The chain joins TRBV19 to TRBJ2-7; possible D gene TRBD1, 7 bases. In germline, CDR1 is LNHDA, CDR2 SQIVND (reference sequence). Trimming pared 7 bases from V and 2 bases from J, leaving 18 bases between. This CDR3 spans 15 amino acids. In nucleotides, the CDR3 is TGTGCCAGTACTACAGGGGTTGGAGGGGCCTACGAGCAGTACTTC. Translation: CASTTGVGGAYEQYF.

Regarding this clone: The junction differs from germline at one of its ends, possibly a read error. The rearrangement joins TRBV28 to TRBJ1-2; D call uncertain. The CDR3 contains 12 residues. CDR1 and CDR2 (germline): MDHEN, SYDVKM. In DNA, the CDR3 is TGTGCCAGCAGCTTATTTGGTGGCGGCTACACCTTC. As protein: CASSLFGGGYTF.

As concerns this clone: The same CDR3 can be traced to other DNA sequences in this sample. The chain couples TRBV9 to TRBJ2-7, with 10 bases matching TRBD2. The CDR3 consists of 15 residues. Germline CDR1 SGDLS, CDR2 YYNGEE. J gave up 4 bases and V 2 bases, and 6 bases lay outside the gene matches. DNA for the CDR3: TGTGCCAGCAGCGTTACTAGCGGGGCTACTTACGAGCAGTACTTC. This gives the protein CASSVTSGATYEQYF.

The chain uses TRBV19 and TRBJ2-7; D is possibly TRBD2 (5 bases). Germline CDR1 reads LNHDA; CDR2 reads SQIVND (reference sequence). This CDR3 comprises 15 residues. Deletions cut 7 bases from V and 5 bases from J, with 21 bases between. CDR3 coding DNA: TGTGCCAGTACCGCAAGGTGGGGAGCGACCCACGAGCAGTACTTC. Its protein is CASTARWGATHEQYF. Filled out from reference TRBV19 and TRBJ2-7, the complete variable domain reads DGGITQSPKYLFRKEGQNVTLSCEQNLNHDAMYWYRQDPGQGLRLIYYSQIVNDFQKGDIAEGYSVSREKKESFPLTVTSAQKNPTAFYLCASTARWGATHEQYFGPGTRLTVT.